The 14 T cell receptor beta chains in this list originate from one sample, sequenced in a study of metastatic and nonmetastatic thyroid tumors (dated by TCRdb to 2019 to 2021). Before undergoing thyroid surgery, none of the patients had been given any kind of treatment. The library was generated by PCR. Sequencing took place on an Illumina HiSeq 4000. Starting from the raw public reads, TCRdb applied fastp trimming at Q25, assembled clones with MiXCR and retained in-frame beta chains. The sample yields about 32,000 clones; 20% to 25% were counted once. Clones ranked in the top ten supply about 8.9% of the sample. The sample comprised blood. These receptors all stem from a female donor with papillary thyroid cancer or a benign thyroid nodule (not recorded which). Some clones in this sample may be carry-over from other donors' samples.

Notes on this clone: A read error is likely, as this CDR3 ends without the conserved phenylalanine or tryptophan. The chain couples TRBV27 to TRBJ2-7; D perhaps matches TRBD2 (5 bases). Germline loops: CDR1 MNHEY, CDR2 SMNVEV (reference sequence). This CDR3 spans 13 amino acids. This chain's CDR3 is CANSRDWWFEQYC. DNA for the CDR3: TGTGCCAACAGTCGGGATTGGTGGTTCGAGCAGTACTGC.

This clone showed up many times. The V and J genes are TRBV7-9 and TRBJ2-7; 7 positions agree with TRBD2. V lost 4 bases to trimming and J lost 4 bases; unmatched junction nucleotides: 7. Germline lookup yields CDR1 SEHNR and CDR2 FQNEAQ (reference sequence). The CDR3 contains 14 residues. This chain's CDR3 is CASSSGGKGYEQYF. The CDR3, as DNA: TGTGCCAGCAGCTCGGGAGGCAAGGGGTACGAGCAGTACTTC.

V usage is TRBV5-4 and J usage is TRBJ2-7, with 7 bases identical to TRBD1. Trimming cost V 6 bases and J 1 base; bases outside gene matches: 4. Germline-derived CDR1 and CDR2 are SGHNT and YYREEE (reference sequence). The length of the CDR3 is 13 residues. The CDR3 coding sequence is TGTGCCAGCACCCGACAGGGTTCCTACGAGCAGTACTTC. Its protein is CASTRQGSYEQYF. The entire variable domain, with the rest obtained from reference TRBV5-4 and TRBJ2-7, is as follows: ETGVTQSPTHLIKTRGQQVTLRCSSQSGHNTVSWYQQALGQGPQFIFQYYREEENGRGNFPPRFSGLQFPNYSSELNVNALELDDSALYLCASTRQGSYEQYFGPGTRLTVT.

The sample holds a few counts of this clone. The junction departs from germline at one end; a sequencing error may be responsible. The chain employs TRBV6-1 and TRBJ2-3, with no clear D. CDR1 and CDR2 from the germline V gene are MNHNS and SASEGT. This CDR3 is 10 amino acids long. Written as DNA, the CDR3 is TGTGCCAGCAGCACGGATACGCAGTATTTT. Its protein is CASSTDTQYF.

There are a few counts of this clone. This chain joins TRBV15 and TRBJ2-1; 13 positions agree with TRBD2. Trimming removed 8 bases from V and 13 bases from J; junction bases left unmatched: 11. CDR1 is LNHNV, CDR2 YYDKDF, per germline (reference sequence). The length of the CDR3 is 14 residues. The DNA for the CDR3 is TGTGCCACCCGGGGGACTAGCGGGGCAAATTATCAGTTCTTC. Translated: CATRGTSGANYQFF. The full variable domain, in which reference TRBV15 and TRBJ2-1 provide the parts outside the CDR3, is DAMVIQNPRYQVTQFGKPVTLSCSQTLNHNVMYWYQQKSSQAPKLLFHYYDKDFNNEADTPDNFQSRRPNTSFCFLDIRSPGLGDTAMYLCATRGTSGANYQFFGPGTRLTVL.

This clone has only a few counts. This chain joins TRBV7-6 and TRBJ1-6; perhaps TRBD1 as D (5 bases). Germline lookup yields CDR1 SGHVS and CDR2 FNYEAQ. The CDR3 is made up of 12 amino acids. V lost 3 bases and J lost 8, with 5 bases in between. The DNA for the CDR3 is TGTGCCAGCAGCTTGGGGGATTCACCCCTCCACTTT. The encoded protein is CASSLGDSPLHF.

V is TRBV6-2 or TRBV6-3 and J is TRBJ1-5, with D possibly matching TRBD1 (6 bases). Trimming shortened V by 7 bases and J by 6 bases, and 19 bases separated the two germline ends. Germline values: CDR1 MNHEY, CDR2 SVGEGT. The CDR3 is 15 amino acids. CDR3 sequence: CASTPTGLECQPQHF. The CDR3, as DNA: TGTGCCAGCACCCCTACAGGGTTGGAGTGTCAGCCCCAGCATTTT.

The chain has TRBV4-1 and TRBJ2-7; D is perhaps TRBD2 (6 bases). V dropped 3 bases and J dropped 5 bases, with 17 bases sitting between them. Germline loops: CDR1 MGHRA, CDR2 YSYEKL. The CDR3 sequence is 15 residues long. The CDR3 is CASSHGLEGGDEQYF. The CDR3 region has the DNA TGCGCCAGCAGCCATGGACTTGAGGGAGGAGACGAGCAGTACTTC.

CDR3 coding DNA: TGCAGTGCTAGAGATAGGACCGGGTGGGCTGAAGCTTTCTTT. Translated, it gives CSARDRTGWAEAFF. The chain is built from TRBV20-1 and TRBJ1-1; D gene uncertain. This CDR3 has 14 residues. V dropped 0 bases and J dropped 6 bases, with 14 bases sitting between them. Germline CDR1 and CDR2: DFQATT and SNEGSKA (reference sequence).

There are a few counts of this clone. Written as DNA, the CDR3 is TGTGCCAGCAGCTCCTTGGGGGGGGACACCGGGGAGCTGTTTTTT. Translated: CASSSLGGDTGELFF. V is TRBV5-6 and J is TRBJ2-2; the match to TRBD2 covers 7 bases. V lost 3 bases to trimming and J lost 3 bases; unmatched junction nucleotides: 5. Per the germline V gene, CDR1 is SGHDT and CDR2 is YYEEEE. The CDR3 loop spans 15 amino acids.

With respect to this clone: At one end the junction does not follow the germline gene, possibly because of a read error. The V gene is TRBV18, the J gene TRBJ1-1, with D unclear. Germline CDR1 is KGHSH and CDR2 is LQKENI. This CDR3 is 13 amino acids long. This chain's CDR3 is CARSPGGEAEAFF. The CDR3 nucleotides read TGTGCCAGGTCACCGGGTGGGGAGGCTGAAGCTTTCTTT.

This clone showed up many times. This chain connects TRBV20-1 to TRBJ1-1; D not resolved. This CDR3 contains 13 residues. Per the germline V gene, CDR1 is DFQATT and CDR2 is SNEGSKA (reference sequence). V gave up 6 bases and J gave up 1 base, with 12 bases separating them. CDR3 sequence: CSAIWVGNTEAFF. In nucleotides, the CDR3 is TGCAGTGCGATCTGGGTGGGGAACACTGAAGCTTTCTTT.

This clone was seen repeatedly, ten times or more. This chain connects TRBV19 to TRBJ2-1; the D is unclear. Germline CDR1 LNHDA, CDR2 SQIVND (reference sequence). The V and J ends lost 7 bases and 6 bases respectively, with 13 bases between them. The CDR3 runs to 13 residues. Here the CDR3 reads CASKSLASNEQFF. CDR3 nucleotide sequence: TGTGCCAGTAAATCACTGGCTAGCAATGAGCAGTTCTTC.

A single count supports this clone. A much larger clone sits a single nucleotide away, making a read error possible. Since no conserved phenylalanine or tryptophan closes the CDR3, a read error is the likely cause. V is TRBV6-6 and J is TRBJ1-1; D remains unclear. There are 14 residues in the CDR3. Germline loops: CDR1 MNHNY, CDR2 SVGAGI (reference sequence). With 0 bases removed from V and 4 bases from J, the gap between germline ends came to 9 bases. As DNA, the CDR3 is TGTGCCAGCAGTTACTCAGTTATGAGCACTGAAGCTTTCCTT. Its translation: CASSYSVMSTEAFL.